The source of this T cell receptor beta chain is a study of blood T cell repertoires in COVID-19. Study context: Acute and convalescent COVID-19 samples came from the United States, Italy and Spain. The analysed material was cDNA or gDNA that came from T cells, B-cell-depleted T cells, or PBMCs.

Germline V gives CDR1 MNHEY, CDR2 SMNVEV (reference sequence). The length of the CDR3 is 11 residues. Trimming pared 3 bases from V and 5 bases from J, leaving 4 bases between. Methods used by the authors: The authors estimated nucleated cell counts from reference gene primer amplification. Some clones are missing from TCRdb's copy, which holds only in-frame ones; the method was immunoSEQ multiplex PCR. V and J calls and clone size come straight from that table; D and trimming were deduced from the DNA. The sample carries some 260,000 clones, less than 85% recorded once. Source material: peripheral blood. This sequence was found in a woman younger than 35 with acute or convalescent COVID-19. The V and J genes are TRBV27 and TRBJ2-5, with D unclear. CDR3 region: CASSLGETQYF. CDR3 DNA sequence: TGTGCCAGCAGTTTGGGCGAGACCCAGTACTTC.